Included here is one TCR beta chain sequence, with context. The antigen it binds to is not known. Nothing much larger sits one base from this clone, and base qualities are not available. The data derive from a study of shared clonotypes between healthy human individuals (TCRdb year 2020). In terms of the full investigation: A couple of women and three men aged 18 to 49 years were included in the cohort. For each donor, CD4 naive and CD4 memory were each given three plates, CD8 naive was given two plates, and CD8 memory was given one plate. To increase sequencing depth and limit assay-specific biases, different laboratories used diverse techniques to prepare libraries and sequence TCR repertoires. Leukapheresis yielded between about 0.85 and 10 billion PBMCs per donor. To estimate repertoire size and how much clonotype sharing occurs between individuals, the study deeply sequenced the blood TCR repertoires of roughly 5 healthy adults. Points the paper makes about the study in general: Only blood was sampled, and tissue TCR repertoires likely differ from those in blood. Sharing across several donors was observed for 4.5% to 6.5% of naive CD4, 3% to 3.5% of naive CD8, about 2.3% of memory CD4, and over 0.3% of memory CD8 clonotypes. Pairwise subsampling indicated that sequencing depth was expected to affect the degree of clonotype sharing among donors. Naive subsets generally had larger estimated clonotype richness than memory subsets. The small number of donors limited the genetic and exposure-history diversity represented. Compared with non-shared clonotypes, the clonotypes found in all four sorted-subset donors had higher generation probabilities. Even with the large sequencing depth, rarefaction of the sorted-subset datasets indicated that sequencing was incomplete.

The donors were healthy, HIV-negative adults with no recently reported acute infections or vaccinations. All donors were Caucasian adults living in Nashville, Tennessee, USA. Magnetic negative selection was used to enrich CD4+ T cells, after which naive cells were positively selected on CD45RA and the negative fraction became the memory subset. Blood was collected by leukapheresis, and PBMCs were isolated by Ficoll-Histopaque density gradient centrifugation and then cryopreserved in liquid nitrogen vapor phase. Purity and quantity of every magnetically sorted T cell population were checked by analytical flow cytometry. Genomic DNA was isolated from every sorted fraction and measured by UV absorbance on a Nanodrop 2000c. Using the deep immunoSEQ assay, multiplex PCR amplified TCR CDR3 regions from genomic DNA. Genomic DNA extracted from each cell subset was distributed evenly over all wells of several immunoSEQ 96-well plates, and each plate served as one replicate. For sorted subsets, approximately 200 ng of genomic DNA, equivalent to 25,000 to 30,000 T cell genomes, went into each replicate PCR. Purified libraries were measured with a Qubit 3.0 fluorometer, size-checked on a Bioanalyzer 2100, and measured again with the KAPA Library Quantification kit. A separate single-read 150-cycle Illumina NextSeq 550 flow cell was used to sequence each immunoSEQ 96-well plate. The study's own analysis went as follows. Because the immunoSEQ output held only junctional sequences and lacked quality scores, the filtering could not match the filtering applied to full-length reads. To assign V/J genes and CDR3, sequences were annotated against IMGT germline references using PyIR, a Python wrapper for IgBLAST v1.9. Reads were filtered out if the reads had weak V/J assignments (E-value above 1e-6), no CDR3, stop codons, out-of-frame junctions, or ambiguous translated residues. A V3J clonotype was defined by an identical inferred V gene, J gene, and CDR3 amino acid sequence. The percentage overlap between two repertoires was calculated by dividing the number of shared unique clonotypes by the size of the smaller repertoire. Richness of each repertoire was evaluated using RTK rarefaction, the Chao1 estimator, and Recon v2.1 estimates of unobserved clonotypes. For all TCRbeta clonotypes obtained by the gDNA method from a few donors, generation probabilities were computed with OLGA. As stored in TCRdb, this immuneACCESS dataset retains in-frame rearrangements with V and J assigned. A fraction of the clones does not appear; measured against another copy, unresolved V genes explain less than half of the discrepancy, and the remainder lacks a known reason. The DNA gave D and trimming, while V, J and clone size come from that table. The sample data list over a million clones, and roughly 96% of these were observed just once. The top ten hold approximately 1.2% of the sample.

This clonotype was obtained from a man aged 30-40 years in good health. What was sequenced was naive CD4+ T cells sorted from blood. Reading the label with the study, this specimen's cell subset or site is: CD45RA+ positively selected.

The CDR3 in this case is CASSLDQGRHRDEQYF. At the DNA level, the sequence is TGTGCCAGCAGCTTAGATCAGGGACGACATAGGGACGAGCAGTACTTC. The V and J segments used are TRBV11-2 and TRBJ2-7, with the D call perhaps TRBD1 or TRBD2, each one matching 5 bases. Trimming takes 0 bases from V and 5 bases from J, and the germline ends sit 17 bases apart. The cysteine opens and the phenylalanine closes a CDR3 of 16 amino acids. Kept here is only the CDR3 DNA, which spans 48 bases and is read in frame from base 1. CDR1 and CDR2 are drawn from the germline V gene: SGHAT, FQNNGV.